The 21 T cell receptor beta chains presented below share a single source sample, sequenced in a study of blood T cells in healthy people across ages. Alongside a J-beta primer mix, a sample-barcoded 5' primer served in a second PCR lasting roughly 6 to 11 cycles. A single record per CDR3 protein comes from TCRdb applying MiXCR to the 5' RACE reads. The sample lists about 640,000 distinct CDR3 sequences, around three fifths occurring once. Sequenced: blood. The receptors here all came from a man in his sixties in good health.

J is TRBJ2-7 and V is TRBV20-1; tentatively, D is TRBD1 (5 bases). Trimming cost V 6 bases and J 10 bases, with 19 bases left between them. CDR3 length: 12 residues. Germline lookup yields CDR1 DFQATT and CDR2 SNEGSKA (reference sequence). CDR3 coding DNA: TGCAGTGCCGCGCAGGGTGTTCGAGCTCAGTACTTC. This encodes CSAAQGVRAQYF.

The chain employs TRBV10-3 and TRBJ1-1; a weak D match, TRBD1 (6 bases). Germline loops: CDR1 ENHRY, CDR2 SYGVKD. This CDR3 region has 14 residues. The V end was cut by 6 bases, the J end by 4 bases, with 15 bases between. CDR3 DNA sequence: TGTGCCATCAGCCGGAAGGGGGGAGGCACTGAAGCTTTCTTT. Translation: CAISRKGGGTEAFF.

The chain carries TRBV24-1 and TRBJ2-5, with 7 bases lining up with TRBD1. V dropped 3 bases and J dropped 11; count of bases not matched to a gene: 11. In germline, CDR1 is KGHDR, CDR2 SFDVKD. This CDR3 is 14 amino acids long. CDR3 sequence reads: CATSDPTGSDEQYF. The DNA of the CDR3 is TGTGCCACCAGTGATCCGACAGGGTCCGATGAGCAGTACTTC.

In this sample, this clonotype turned up once. J is TRBJ2-7 and V is TRBV24-1; D remains ambiguous. The germline V gene has CDR1 KGHDR and CDR2 SFDVKD. V lost 0 bases, J lost 7 bases, and 9 bases lay in between. This CDR3 has 13 amino acids. The CDR3 spells CATSDLNGVEQYF. The CDR3 coding sequence is TGTGCCACCAGTGATTTGAATGGGGTTGAGCAGTACTTC.

Notes on this clonotype: One junction end does not reproduce the germline sequence, and a read error may be involved. Here the CDR3 reads CASGQRVIRTANEKLFF. In nucleotides, the CDR3 is TGTGCCAGCGGCCAAAGGGTTATCCGGACAGCTAATGAAAAACTGTTTTTT. The rearrangement links TRBV4-2 to TRBJ1-4, with D possibly being TRBD1 (6 bases). Germline V lookup: CDR1 LGHNA, CDR2 YNFKEQ. CDR3 length: 17 amino acids.

V gene TRBV7-2 combines with J gene TRBJ1-1; 8 bases match TRBD1. J lost 4 bases, V lost 2 bases, and 3 bases had no gene match. Germline V lookup: CDR1 SGHTA, CDR2 FQGNSA. This CDR3 comprises 14 residues. The CDR3 here is CASSLSGGGTEAFF. The CDR3 DNA is TGTGCCAGCAGCTTATCAGGGGGCGGCACTGAAGCTTTCTTT. Filled out from reference TRBV7-2 and TRBJ1-1, the complete variable domain reads GAGVSQSPSNKVTEKGKDVELRCDPISGHTALYWYRQSLGQGLEFLIYFQGNSAPDKSGLPSDRFSAERTGGSVSTLTIQRTQQEDSAVYLCASSLSGGGTEAFFGQGTRLTVV.

In this sample, this clonotype turned up once. The chain is built from TRBV2 and TRBJ1-2; 10 bases fit TRBD1. CDR3 length: 16 amino acids. Germline V lookup: CDR1 SNHLY, CDR2 FYNNEI. V gave up 7 bases and J gave up 6 bases; unmatched junction bases: 14. The chain's CDR3 is CASTREAGTGDHGYTF. The CDR3 nucleotides are TGTGCCAGCACCCGCGAGGCCGGGACAGGGGACCATGGCTACACCTTC.

The chain is built from TRBV12-3 or TRBV12-4 and TRBJ2-3, with 10 nucleotides matching TRBD2. The CDR3 length is 16 residues. J was trimmed by 4 bases and V by 3 bases; bases with no gene match: 7. The CDR3 bases are TGTGCCAGCAGTTTCGGAGCGGGGGGGACCGCAGATACGCAGTATTTT. Translating gives CASSFGAGGTADTQYF.

The chain recombines TRBV5-1 with TRBJ2-1, with TRBD2 matching over 9 bases. The CDR3 is made up of 16 amino acids. Per the germline V gene, CDR1 is SGHRS and CDR2 is YFSETQ. V lost 0 bases to trimming and J lost 2 bases; unmatched junction nucleotides: 3. CDR3 DNA sequence: TGCGCCAGCAGCTTGGTATCTAGCGGGACCTACAATGAGCAGTTCTTC. Translated, it gives CASSLVSSGTYNEQFF.

The chain recombines TRBV12-3 or TRBV12-4 with TRBJ2-3; TRBD2 matches 12 bases. The V gene end was trimmed by 6 bases and the J gene end by 3 bases; junction bases not matched to a gene: 4. The CDR3 sequence is 15 residues long. CDR3 residues: CASSASGGATDTQYF. The DNA for the CDR3 is TGTGCCAGCAGCGCTAGCGGGGGGGCAACAGATACGCAGTATTTT.

CDR3 sequence reads: CASSLGFVTGAYNEQFF. The CDR3 DNA reads TGCGCCAGCAGCTTGGGTTTCGTGACAGGGGCCTACAATGAGCAGTTCTTC. This sequence joins TRBV5-1 and TRBJ2-1; 8 nucleotides line up with TRBD1. The V and J ends lost 0 bases and 2 bases, in that order; junction bases with no gene match: 7. Per germline, CDR1 SGHRS and CDR2 YFSETQ. This CDR3 spans 17 amino acids.

This chain joins TRBV4-2 and TRBJ2-7; D is uncertain. This CDR3 is 14 amino acids long. Germline V gene lookup returns CDR1 LGHNA and CDR2 YNFKEQ. Trimming took off 3 bases at V and 4 bases at J, with 13 bases between the two ends. The CDR3 coding sequence is TGTGCCAGCAGCCACCGGGCGGACGTATACGAGCAGTACTTC. Encoded protein: CASSHRADVYEQYF.

The chain employs TRBV18 and TRBJ1-4, with D unresolved. V was cut by 3 bases and J by 14 bases, with 19 bases left in between. The CDR3 covers 14 residues. Germline CDR1 is KGHSH and CDR2 is LQKENI. The CDR3 region is CASSPSRPNNYLFF. The CDR3 region has the DNA TGTGCCAGCTCACCTTCGCGGCCAAACAATTATCTGTTTTTT.

This chain uses TRBV11-2 with TRBJ2-7; D might be TRBD1 (6 bases). Deletions cut 5 bases from V and 6 bases from J, with 17 bases between. Germline V lookup: CDR1 SGHAT, CDR2 FQNNGV. This CDR3 spans 14 amino acids. The CDR3 nucleotides are TGTGCCAGCAGCCCGGGGTGGGGGCTTGGCGAGCAGTACTTC. This encodes CASSPGWGLGEQYF. The full variable domain, completed using reference TRBV11-2 and TRBJ2-7, is EAGVAQSPRYKIIEKRQSVAFWCNPISGHATLYWYQQILGQGPKLLIQFQNNGVVDDSQLPKDRFSAERLKGVDSTLKIQPAKLEDSAVYLCASSPGWGLGEQYFGPGTRLTVT.

This clonotype came up a few times. V gene TRBV7-2 combines with J gene TRBJ2-5; D not certain. Trimming shortened V by 4 bases and J by 5 bases, and 8 bases separated the two germline ends. The CDR3 is 12 residues long. In germline, CDR1 is SGHTA, CDR2 FQGNSA. The CDR3 loop reads CASSSPGETQYF. CDR3 in DNA: TGTGCCAGCAGCTCACCCGGGGAGACCCAGTACTTC. The entire variable domain, with the rest obtained from reference TRBV7-2 and TRBJ2-5, is as follows: GAGVSQSPSNKVTEKGKDVELRCDPISGHTALYWYRQSLGQGLEFLIYFQGNSAPDKSGLPSDRFSAERTGGSVSTLTIQRTQQEDSAVYLCASSSPGETQYFGPGTRLLVL.

This clonotype has a handful of counts. The chain combines TRBV25-1 with TRBJ2-4; the D is unclear. In germline, CDR1 is MGHDK, CDR2 SYGVNS. V was pared by 6 bases and J by 0 bases, with 15 bases between. The CDR3 contains 16 residues. The CDR3 region is CASRDTNLLAKNIQYF. The CDR3 DNA is TGTGCCAGCAGAGATACTAACTTGCTAGCCAAAAACATTCAGTACTTC.

The chain employs TRBV3-1 and TRBJ2-5; TRBD2 is a possible D gene (5 bases). Germline values: CDR1 LGHDT, CDR2 YNNKEL (reference sequence). This CDR3 region has 15 residues. Between the trimmed V and J ends, which lost 0 bases and 4 bases, there was a span of 12 bases. CDR3 amino acids: CASSQEAGVGETQYF. Written as DNA, the CDR3 is TGTGCCAGCAGCCAAGAAGCCGGGGTGGGAGAGACCCAGTACTTC.

The V call is TRBV5-1, the J call TRBJ2-7; weak D call: TRBD2 (6 bases). This CDR3 is built from 15 residues. The V end lost 0 bases, the J end lost 3 bases, and 13 bases lay between the germline ends. Germline CDR1 is SGHRS and CDR2 is YFSETQ. This CDR3 reads CASSLVAGIGYEQYF. The CDR3 nucleotides are TGCGCCAGCAGCTTGGTGGCGGGGATAGGCTACGAGCAGTACTTC. Filled out from reference TRBV5-1 and TRBJ2-7, the complete variable domain reads KAGVTQTPRYLIKTRGQQVTLSCSPISGHRSVSWYQQTPGQGLQFLFEYFSETQRNKGNFPGRFSGRQFSNSRSEMNVSTLELGDSALYLCASSLVAGIGYEQYFGPGTRLTVT.

The rearrangement joins TRBV7-7 to TRBJ2-7; TRBD2 matches 7 bases. The DNA end favors TRBJ2-5, so the J call may be wrong. The CDR3 totals 15 residues. CDR1 and CDR2 (germline): SSHAT, FNYEAQ (reference sequence). CDR3 nucleotides: TGTGCCAGCAGCTTAAGCGGGGCCGGCGTGGAGACCCAGTACTTC. Translation: CASSLSGAGVETQYF.

This clonotype occurred once. The V and J genes are TRBV14 and TRBJ2-3, with TRBD1 as a possible D gene (5 bases). Germline CDR1 SGHDN, CDR2 FVKESK. This CDR3 contains 17 residues. Trimming stripped 5 bases from V and 0 bases from J, with 18 bases between. In DNA, the CDR3 is TGTGCCAGCAGCTACCGCCAAGGACACCCGAGCACAGATACGCAGTATTTT. Translating it yields CASSYRQGHPSTDTQYF. Based on the CDR3 plus reference TRBV14 and TRBJ2-3, the full variable domain is EAGVTQFPSHSVIEKGQTVTLRCDPISGHDNLYWYRRVMGKEIKFLLHFVKESKQDESGMPNNRFLAERTGGTYSTLKVQPAELEDSGVYFCASSYRQGHPSTDTQYFGPGTRLTVL.

V gene TRBV7-2 combines with J gene TRBJ2-3; D might be TRBD1 (6 bases). Between the trimmed V and J ends, which lost 0 bases and 0 bases, there was a span of 10 bases. CDR1 SGHTA and CDR2 FQGNSA come from the germline V gene. The CDR3 length is 16 residues. The CDR3 coding sequence is TGTGCCAGCAGCTTAGCGGCAGGGGTGAGCACAGATACGCAGTATTTT. Translating it yields CASSLAAGVSTDTQYF.